This T cell receptor (beta chain) was captured by sequencing in a study of cytotoxic CD8 clonotypes in ibrutinib-treated CLL. Study-level background: Among the patients, around ten presented as relapsed/refractory and about 15 as treatment-naive; 17 to 18 showed unmutated IGHV.

Depth targeted 1 in 200,000 to 1 in 1 million T cells, averaging 10x coverage per clonotype. The protocol was immunoSEQ multiplex PCR, while the TCRdb copy is restricted to in-frame clones and leaves out a portion. The table shows roughly 250,000 clones, with around 70% occurring only once. General study findings and limits: Public clonotypes occurred uncommonly; on treatment, they contracted or remained stable.

The V end lost 1 base, the J end lost 4 bases, and 13 bases lay between the germline ends. From germline, CDR1 is MNHNS and CDR2 SASEGT. This CDR3 has 15 amino acids. Points on this clone: Its matching antigen is unknown.

The source of this sequence is a human donor with chronic lymphocytic leukemia. V gene TRBV6-1 combines with J gene TRBJ1-2; no definite D call. The starting material was PBMCs, obtained after 24 months of ibrutinib treatment. The CDR3 DNA is TGTGCCAGCAGTGAAGGTCTGGGGTGGGGCTATGGCTACACCTTC. Its protein product is CASSEGLGWGYGYTF.